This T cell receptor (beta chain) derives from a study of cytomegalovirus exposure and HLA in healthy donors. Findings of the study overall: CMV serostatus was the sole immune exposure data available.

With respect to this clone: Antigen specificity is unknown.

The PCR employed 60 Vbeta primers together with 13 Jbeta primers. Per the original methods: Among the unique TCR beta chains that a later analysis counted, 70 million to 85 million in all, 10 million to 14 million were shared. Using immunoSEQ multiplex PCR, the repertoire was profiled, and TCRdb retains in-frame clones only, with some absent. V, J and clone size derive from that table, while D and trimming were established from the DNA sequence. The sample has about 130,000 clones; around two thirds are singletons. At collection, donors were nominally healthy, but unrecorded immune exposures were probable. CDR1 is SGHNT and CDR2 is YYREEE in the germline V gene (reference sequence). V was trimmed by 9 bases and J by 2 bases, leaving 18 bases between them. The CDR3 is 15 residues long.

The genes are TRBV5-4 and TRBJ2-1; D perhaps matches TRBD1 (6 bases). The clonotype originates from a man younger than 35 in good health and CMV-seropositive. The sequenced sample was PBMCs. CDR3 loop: CATQVAGQTYNEQFF. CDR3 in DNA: TGTGCCACCCAAGTAGCCGGACAGACCTACAATGAGCAGTTCTTC.